The T cell receptor (beta chain) described here comes from a study of blood T cell repertoires in COVID-19. Germline V CDR1 and CDR2: SGHVS, FNYEAQ. This CDR3 comprises 14 residues. V was trimmed by 3 bases and J by 8 bases, leaving 16 bases between them. Per the study methods: Reference gene primers were amplified, and this amplification served to estimate nucleated cell counts. This table comes from immunoSEQ multiplex PCR, and its TCRdb copy is limited to in-frame clones, with some not included. That table supplies the V and J calls and clone size; D and trimming were determined from the DNA. The sample records under 200,000 clones, roughly nine tenths being singletons. This clone was recorded once.

Input material: peripheral blood. The receptor's source is a man aged 65 to 85 with active or convalescent COVID-19. V is TRBV7-6 and J is TRBJ2-5, with D perhaps TRBD2 (6 bases). For the CDR3, the DNA is TGTGCCAGCAGCTTCGGCGGGGCGGTTGGAACCCAGTACTTC. Translated, it gives CASSFGGAVGTQYF. Full variable domain (outside the CDR3, taken from reference TRBV7-6 and TRBJ2-5): GAGVSQSPRYKVTKRGQDVALRCDPISGHVSLYWYRQALGQGPEFLTYFNYEAQQDKSGLPNDRFSAERPEGSISTLTIQRTEQRDSAMYRCASSFGGAVGTQYFGPGTRLLVL.